Below are 22 T cell receptor beta chains sequenced from a single sample in a study of blood T cell repertoires in COVID-19. Using immunoSEQ multiplex PCR, the repertoire was profiled, and TCRdb retains in-frame clones only, with some absent. The repertoire includes 300,000 or so clones, just over 85% of them detected once, and approximately 4.6% sits in the top ten. Sequencing was performed on PBMCs or T cells enriched from blood (not recorded which). These receptors were collected from a woman in her forties with acute COVID-19.

J is TRBJ2-1 and V is TRBV19; 7 bases are a match to TRBD1. V trimming: 1 base; J trimming: 6 bases; junction bases outside the gene matches: 9. The germline gives CDR1 LNHDA, CDR2 SQIVND (reference sequence). This CDR3 contains 16 residues. CDR3 protein: CASSIGPGQKFNEQFF. The CDR3 bases are TGTGCCAGTAGTATAGGGCCGGGACAGAAGTTCAATGAGCAGTTCTTC.

The J gene is TRBJ1-1, the V gene TRBV28; 8 bases are a match to TRBD1. The trim removed 6 bases at V and 0 bases at J, leaving 9 bases unmatched. This CDR3 has 16 amino acids. Germline V gene lookup returns CDR1 MDHEN and CDR2 SYDVKM. CDR3: CASSPSPGQVNTEAFF. The CDR3 nucleotides are TGTGCCAGCAGCCCCAGTCCGGGACAGGTGAACACTGAAGCTTTCTTT.

CDR3 residues: CASSQGGSNTEAFF. As DNA, the CDR3 is TGTGCCAGCAGTCAGGGGGGCTCGAACACTGAAGCTTTCTTT. V usage is TRBV28 and J usage is TRBJ1-1; TRBD1 agrees at 7 bases. With V trimmed by 5 bases and J by 1 base, 4 bases remained unmatched. In germline, CDR1 is MDHEN, CDR2 SYDVKM. The CDR3 consists of 14 residues. Variable domain in full (rest from reference TRBV28 and TRBJ1-1): DVKVTQSSRYLVKRTGEKVFLECVQDMDHENMFWYRQDPGLGLRLIYFSYDVKMKEKGDIPEGYSVSREKKERFSLILESASTNQTSMYLCASSQGGSNTEAFFGQGTRLTVV.

V and J are TRBV6-6 and TRBJ1-1, with 9 bases fitting TRBD1. Germline V gene lookup returns CDR1 MNHNY and CDR2 SVGAGI (reference sequence). The V gene end was trimmed by 4 bases and the J gene end by 12 bases; junction bases not matched to a gene: 3. This CDR3 comprises 11 residues. This CDR3 reads CASSSGTGTFF. As DNA, the CDR3 is TGTGCCAGCAGTTCCGGGACAGGGACTTTCTTT.

The chain joins TRBV29-1 to TRBJ2-7; 12 positions agree with TRBD1. The germline CDR1 and CDR2 sequences are SQVTM and ANQGSEA. The trim removed 5 bases at V and 6 bases at J, leaving 8 bases unmatched. This CDR3 has 14 amino acids. The CDR3 bases are TGCAGCGTTAAAAGTGGGACAGGGGGCGGCGAGCAGTACTTC. Translated: CSVKSGTGGGEQYF.

This rearrangement joins TRBV19 to TRBJ1-6; tentatively, D is TRBD1 (5 bases). V gave up 7 bases and J gave up 6 bases, with 10 bases separating them. CDR3 length equals 13 residues. The germline V gene encodes CDR1 LNHDA and CDR2 SQIVND (reference sequence). The CDR3 here is CASNTGSNSPLHF. The CDR3 DNA reads TGTGCCAGTAATACAGGTTCTAATTCACCCCTCCACTTT.

This chain joins TRBV15 and TRBJ2-5; 8 bases agree with TRBD2. J gave up 6 bases and V 0 bases, and 9 bases lay outside the gene matches. The CDR3 is 16 residues long. CDR1 and CDR2 from the germline V gene are LNHNV and YYDKDF (reference sequence). CDR3 amino acids: CATSRDFAGGKKTQYF. Written as DNA, the CDR3 is TGTGCCACCAGCAGAGATTTTGCGGGGGGTAAAAAGACCCAGTACTTC.

In this sample, this clone turned up once. The chain employs TRBV7-2 and TRBJ2-3, with D maybe TRBD2 (6 bases). Germline lookup yields CDR1 SGHTA and CDR2 FQGNSA. The CDR3 totals 15 residues. V lost 2 bases to trimming and J lost 2 bases, with 11 bases between them. CDR3 in DNA: TGTGCCAGCAGCTTACGGACTACCGACACAGATACGCAGTATTTT. Its translation: CASSLRTTDTDTQYF.

The V and J genes are TRBV2 and TRBJ1-2; D gene ambiguous. CDR1 and CDR2 (germline): SNHLY, FYNNEI. The CDR3 spans 14 residues. Deletions cut 5 bases from V and 4 bases from J, with 14 bases between. The CDR3 DNA sequence: TGTGCCAGCAGTTCCCCTTTCGGGTTCTATGGCTACACCTTC. It encodes CASSSPFGFYGYTF.

This clone was counted between two and nine times. The chain couples TRBV11-3 to TRBJ2-2, with a possible D match to TRBD2 (6 bases). The CDR3 has 15 amino acids. Germline CDR1 SGHNT, CDR2 YENEEA. Between the trimmed V and J ends, which lost 2 bases and 2 bases, there was a span of 9 bases. DNA for the CDR3: TGTGCCAGCAGCTTATTGGAGGGAAACACCGGGGAGCTGTTTTTT. It yields the protein CASSLLEGNTGELFF.

The rearrangement joins TRBV19 to TRBJ1-5; D unresolved. Germline CDR1 LNHDA, CDR2 SQIVND (reference sequence). Trimming stripped 8 bases from V and 6 bases from J, with 11 bases between. This CDR3 region has 12 residues. CDR3: CASRGEGQPQHF. Here the CDR3 DNA reads TGTGCCAGTCGTGGGGAGGGTCAGCCCCAGCATTTT.

This chain uses TRBV21-1 with TRBJ2-4; TRBD1 is the table's D call and was not checked against the DNA. TRBV21-1 has pseudogene status. CDR3 length: 17 residues. The CDR3 loop is CASSKEFDKTVLHIQYF. CDR3 bases: TGTGCCAGCAGCAAAGAGTTTGACAAGACAGTGCTCCACATTCAGTACTTC.

V and J are TRBV19 and TRBJ2-5; TRBD2 is a possible D gene (6 bases). Germline loops: CDR1 LNHDA, CDR2 SQIVND (reference sequence). V lost 4 bases to trimming and J lost 3 bases, with 12 bases between them. The CDR3 sequence is 14 residues long. CDR3: CASSKGLDKETQYF. The CDR3 nucleotides read TGTGCCAGTAGTAAGGGACTGGATAAAGAGACCCAGTACTTC. The full variable domain, its missing parts supplied by reference TRBV19 and TRBJ2-5, is DGGITQSPKYLFRKEGQNVTLSCEQNLNHDAMYWYRQDPGQGLRLIYYSQIVNDFQKGDIAEGYSVSREKKESFPLTVTSAQKNPTAFYLCASSKGLDKETQYFGPGTRLLVL.

The chain recombines TRBV28 with TRBJ1-2, with D possibly matching TRBD1 (6 bases). Trimming removed 4 bases at V and 3 bases at J, with 15 bases between. Looked up from germline, CDR1 is MDHEN and CDR2 is SYDVKM. This CDR3 contains 15 residues. CDR3 residues: CASSSSGTRYYGYTF. For the CDR3, the DNA is TGTGCCAGCAGTTCTTCCGGGACAAGATACTATGGCTACACCTTC.

The chain joins TRBV5-6 to TRBJ1-1, with D possibly TRBD1 on 5 matching bases. CDR1 is SGHDT and CDR2 is YYEEEE in the germline V gene. V lost 4 bases and J 5 bases, leaving 15 bases between the germline ends. The CDR3 is 14 amino acids. CDR3 DNA: TGTGCCAGCAGCCCCCGGGGGGGAGGTACTGAAGCTTTCTTT. Protein: CASSPRGGGTEAFF.

This chain connects TRBV18 to TRBJ2-7; 9 bases map to TRBD1. The V and J ends lost 5 bases and 1 base, in that order; junction bases with no gene match: 3. Germline V lookup: CDR1 KGHSH, CDR2 LQKENI. The CDR3 totals 14 residues. The CDR3 DNA follows: TGTGCCAGCTCAGCCGGGACAGGGTCCTACGAGCAGTACTTC. Translation gives CASSAGTGSYEQYF.

The gene calls are TRBV14 and TRBJ1-1; 9 positions match TRBD1. From germline, CDR1 is SGHDN and CDR2 FVKESK. The trim removed 4 bases at V and 3 bases at J, leaving 6 bases unmatched. The CDR3 has 15 residues. The CDR3 DNA follows: TGTGCCAGCAGCCGACAGGGGGTGATATACACTGAAGCTTTCTTT. Protein product: CASSRQGVIYTEAFF.

V and J are TRBV13 and TRBJ1-4; TRBD1 agrees at 9 bases. The length of the CDR3 is 15 residues. J was trimmed by 8 bases and V by 5 bases; bases with no gene match: 9. From germline, CDR1 is PRHDT and CDR2 FYEKMQ (reference sequence). The CDR3 loop is CASSEANRGQEKLFF. The DNA of the CDR3 is TGTGCCAGCAGCGAAGCCAACAGGGGGCAGGAAAAACTGTTTTTT.

The chain uses TRBV7-9 and TRBJ1-1; D possibly corresponds to TRBD1 (5 bases). This CDR3 is built from 13 residues. Germline assignment: CDR1 SEHNR and CDR2 FQNEAQ (reference sequence). Trimming took 0 bases from V and 7 from J, leaving 9 bases between them. CDR3 coding DNA: TGTGCCAGCAGCTTAGCACAAGACAGTGAAGCTTTCTTT. It yields the protein CASSLAQDSEAFF.

V gene TRBV5-4 combines with J gene TRBJ2-3, with 13 nucleotides matching TRBD2. Germline-derived CDR1 and CDR2 are SGHNT and YYREEE (reference sequence). The CDR3 has 18 amino acids. J lost 2 bases, V lost 4 bases, and 10 bases had no gene match. Here the CDR3 DNA reads TGTGCCAGCAGCCCGGGACTAGCGGGAACGCTTAACACAGATACGCAGTATTTT. Translating it yields CASSPGLAGTLNTDTQYF.

The DNA of the CDR3 is TGTGCCAGCAGCGTAGAGGAGAATGAGCAGTTCTTC. Protein: CASSVEENEQFF. The chain links TRBV9 to TRBJ2-1, with D unclear. Germline lookup yields CDR1 SGDLS and CDR2 YYNGEE. The germline V and J ends were trimmed by 0 bases and 7 bases, with 5 bases remaining between them. This CDR3 has 12 residues. The variable domain in full, with the rest retrieved from reference TRBV9 and TRBJ2-1, is DSGVTQTPKHLITATGQRVTLRCSPRSGDLSVYWYQQSLDQGLQFLIQYYNGEERAKGNILERFSAQQFPDLHSELNLSSLELGDSALYFCASSVEENEQFFGPGTRLTVL.

The chain carries TRBV24-1 and TRBJ1-3; D call uncertain. The CDR3 has 14 amino acids. Trimming left V 4 bases short and J 0 bases short, with 6 bases between. Germline V lookup: CDR1 KGHDR, CDR2 SFDVKD. CDR3 amino acids: CATSDDNSGNTIYF. CDR3 in DNA: TGTGCCACCAGTGACGACAACTCTGGAAACACCATATATTTT.